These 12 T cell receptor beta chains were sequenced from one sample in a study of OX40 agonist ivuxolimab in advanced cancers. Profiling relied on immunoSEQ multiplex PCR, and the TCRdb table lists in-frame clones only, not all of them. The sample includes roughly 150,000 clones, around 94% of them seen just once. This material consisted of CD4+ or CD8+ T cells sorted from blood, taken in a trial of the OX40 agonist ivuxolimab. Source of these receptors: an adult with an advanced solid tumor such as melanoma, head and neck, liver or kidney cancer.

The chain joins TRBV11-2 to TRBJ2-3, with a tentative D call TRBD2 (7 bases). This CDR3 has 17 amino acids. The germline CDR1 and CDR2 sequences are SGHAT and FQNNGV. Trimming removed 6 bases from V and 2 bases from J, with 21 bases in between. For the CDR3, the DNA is TGTGCCAGCAGTACTAGGGGGGGACCACCTGACACAGATACGCAGTATTTT. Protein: CASSTRGGPPDTDTQYF. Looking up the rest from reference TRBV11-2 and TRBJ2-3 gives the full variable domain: EAGVAQSPRYKIIEKRQSVAFWCNPISGHATLYWYQQILGQGPKLLIQFQNNGVVDDSQLPKDRFSAERLKGVDSTLKIQPAKLEDSAVYLCASSTRGGPPDTDTQYFGPGTRLTVL.

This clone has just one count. CDR3 residues: CASSMGQPPYEQYF. CDR3 DNA sequence: TGTGCCAGTAGTATGGGACAGCCTCCCTACGAGCAGTACTTC. The rearrangement links TRBV19 to TRBJ2-7; 7 bases align to TRBD1. From germline, CDR1 is LNHDA and CDR2 SQIVND (reference sequence). This CDR3 spans 14 amino acids. J gave up 2 bases and V 3 bases, and 4 bases lay outside the gene matches. Full variable domain (missing parts from reference TRBV19 and TRBJ2-7): DGGITQSPKYLFRKEGQNVTLSCEQNLNHDAMYWYRQDPGQGLRLIYYSQIVNDFQKGDIAEGYSVSREKKESFPLTVTSAQKNPTAFYLCASSMGQPPYEQYFGPGTRLTVT.

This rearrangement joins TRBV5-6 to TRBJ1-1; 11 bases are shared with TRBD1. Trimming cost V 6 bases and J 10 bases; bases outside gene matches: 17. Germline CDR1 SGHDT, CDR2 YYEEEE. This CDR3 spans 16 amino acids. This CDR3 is CASTPGTGGLYFGAFF. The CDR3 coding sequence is TGTGCCAGCACACCCGGGACAGGGGGTTTATATTTCGGAGCTTTCTTT.

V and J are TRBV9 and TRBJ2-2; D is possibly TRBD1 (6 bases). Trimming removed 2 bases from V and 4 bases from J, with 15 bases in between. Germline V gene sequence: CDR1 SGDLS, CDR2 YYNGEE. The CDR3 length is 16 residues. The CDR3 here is CASSVSTGMRTGELFF. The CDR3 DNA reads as TGTGCCAGCAGCGTCTCTACAGGGATGCGCACCGGGGAGCTGTTTTTT.

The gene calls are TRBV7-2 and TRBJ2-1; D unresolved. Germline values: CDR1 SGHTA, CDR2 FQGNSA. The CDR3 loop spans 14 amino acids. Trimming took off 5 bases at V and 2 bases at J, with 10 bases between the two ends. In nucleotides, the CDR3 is TGTGCCAGCAGCCCCGCCCCAACCTACAATGAGCAGTTCTTC. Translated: CASSPAPTYNEQFF.

The CDR3 DNA is TGTGCCAGCAGCCAAGAGGGCCTACCTATGGAGGGCATTGGGGATACGCAGTATTTT. Translation: CASSQEGLPMEGIGDTQYF. The chain is built from TRBV4-2 and TRBJ2-3; tentatively, D is TRBD2 (6 bases). The V end lost 0 bases, the J end lost 6 bases, and 25 bases lay between the germline ends. CDR3 length: 19 residues. The germline gives CDR1 LGHNA, CDR2 YNFKEQ.

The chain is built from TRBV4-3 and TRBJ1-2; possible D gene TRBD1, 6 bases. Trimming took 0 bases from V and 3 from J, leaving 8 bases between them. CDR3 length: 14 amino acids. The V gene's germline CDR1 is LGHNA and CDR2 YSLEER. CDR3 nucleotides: TGCGCCAGCAGCCAAGATCAGGGGCACTATGGCTACACCTTC. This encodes CASSQDQGHYGYTF.

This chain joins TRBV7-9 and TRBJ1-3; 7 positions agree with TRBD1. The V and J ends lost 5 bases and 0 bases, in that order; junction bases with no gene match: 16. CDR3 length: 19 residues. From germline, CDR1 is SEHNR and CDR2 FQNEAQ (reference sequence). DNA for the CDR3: TGTGCCAGCAGCCCCTGGGACAGACTCGGTGGGCTCTCTGGAAACACCATATATTTT. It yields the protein CASSPWDRLGGLSGNTIYF.

The CDR3: CASSFSGTGSEQYF. Here the CDR3 DNA reads TGTGCCAGCAGCTTCTCCGGGACAGGGAGCGAGCAGTACTTC. The chain uses TRBV5-4 and TRBJ2-7, with 9 bases fitting TRBD1. The CDR3 has 14 residues. In germline, CDR1 is SGHNT, CDR2 YYREEE (reference sequence). J was trimmed by 6 bases and V by 2 bases; bases with no gene match: 6.

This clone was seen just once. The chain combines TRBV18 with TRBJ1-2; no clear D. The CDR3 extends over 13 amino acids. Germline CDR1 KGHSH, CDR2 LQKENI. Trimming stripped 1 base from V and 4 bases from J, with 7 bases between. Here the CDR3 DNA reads TGTGCCAGCTCACCACGGGAGCCCTATGGCTACACCTTC. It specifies CASSPREPYGYTF.

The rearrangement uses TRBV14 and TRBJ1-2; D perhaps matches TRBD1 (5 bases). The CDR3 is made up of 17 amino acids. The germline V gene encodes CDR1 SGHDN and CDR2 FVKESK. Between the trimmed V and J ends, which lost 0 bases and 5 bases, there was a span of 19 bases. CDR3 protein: CASSQDKGTTGFYGYTF. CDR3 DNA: TGTGCCAGCAGCCAAGACAAGGGGACTACGGGCTTTTATGGCTACACCTTC.

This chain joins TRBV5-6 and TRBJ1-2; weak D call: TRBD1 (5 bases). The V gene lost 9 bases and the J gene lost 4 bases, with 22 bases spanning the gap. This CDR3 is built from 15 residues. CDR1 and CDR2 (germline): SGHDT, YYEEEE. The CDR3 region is CANPIGRGSGYGYTF. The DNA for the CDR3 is TGTGCCAACCCTATCGGTCGGGGCTCGGGCTATGGCTACACCTTC.